This entry describes one T cell receptor beta chain. Which antigen it targets is not known. No much larger clonotype is one base removed from it; base qualities were not supplied. The record originates from a study of T cell responses to AZD1222 COVID-19 vaccine (dated by TCRdb to the early 2020s). Regarding the complete study: A total of under 250 trial participants underwent TCR sequencing, of whom 200 to 220 had received two doses of AZD1222 and around 26 had received two doses of the MenACWY control vaccine. Trial participants were enrolled by age into 18-55, 56-69 and 70-plus year subgroups, with approximately 160, 26 and 62 TCR-sequenced participants respectively.

The CDR3 regions of human TCRbeta chains were analyzed by immunosequencing. The source study handled its data this way. Repertoire TCRs were checked for matches against a reference library of SARS-CoV-2-specific TCRs that had been generated using the MIRA antigen-specificity platform. Breadth was defined as the fraction of unique TCRs that were SARS-CoV-2-associated. Depth was defined as the fraction of total T cells that were SARS-CoV-2-associated. Using the MIRA data, each spike-specific TCR was mapped to the spike region that the TCR reacts to and placed in a CD4 or CD8 class. Log10-transformed breadth and depth values were compared by one-way ANOVA with Sidak's multiple comparisons tests. TCRdb's version of the immuneACCESS table is confined to in-frame rearrangements and falls short of the full clone set. An unresolved V gene accounts for under half of the shortfall where checked; the remainder is of unknown origin. From that table come the V and J calls and clone size; the DNA was used to work out D and trimming. For this sample there are about 200,000 clones; approximately 94% appear just once. The top ten constitute around 1.7% of the sample.

Per the publication, the time point label means: about 28 days (+/-7) after the second vaccine dose. The meaning of the sample's treatment or condition label: meningococcal conjugate vaccine given as trial control. Samples from vaccinated people were obtained from the UK trials COV001 and COV002, which included a single-blind randomized controlled phase 2/3 trial of AZD1222 (ChAdOx1 nCoV-19) in healthy adults. Trial participant PBMC samples were collected at day 0 and day 28 after the second dose for TCRbeta chain sequencing. The CDR3 goes from the cysteine to the phenylalanine over 15 residues. This entry keeps only the CDR3 DNA: 45 bases, framed from base 1. V is shortened by 4 bases, J by 6 bases, and the region joining them spans 19 bases. As encoded in the germline V gene (reference sequence), CDR1 is SEHNR while CDR2 is FQNEAQ. Here is what the overall study found, with its caveats: After two AZD1222 doses, spike-specific TCR breadth and depth were significantly higher than at day 0 and than in MenACWY recipients. Conclusions about previously exposed vaccinees were limited because only six or seven AZD1222 recipients were SARS-CoV-2 seropositive at baseline. CD4 TCRs associated with the vaccine covered the entire spike protein, and the dominant responses were in regions 160-218 and 743-854. Because no day 14 peak-response samples were available, repertoires were characterized only after the peak T cell response. Most participants were white British and females outnumbered males, and the authors suggested that clonal diversity may have been underestimated. Nearly half of unique spike-specific TCRs reportedly recognized epitopes outside regions mutated in the B.1.351 and B.1.1.7 variants. In the small 56-69-year group, the increase in depth fell short of significance, most likely because of low power.

The starting material was peripheral blood, obtained 28 days after the second dose of the MenACWY control vaccine. The chain is encoded by TRBV7-9 joined to TRBJ2-7; matching of 5 bases hints at TRBD2 as the D gene. The receptor was derived from an adult who received the MenACWY meningococcal vaccine as a control. The DNA reads TGTGCCAGCAGCTCACGCGAGGCTAGCAGAAGCGAGCAGTACTTC. It translates to CASSSREASRSEQYF.